The clone carrying this TCR beta chain has ten or more counts. What it recognizes is unknown. From germline, CDR1 is ENHRY and CDR2 SYGVKD. Unmatched junction bases numbered 6, after V lost 6 bases and J lost 9 bases. The CDR3 runs to 13 residues. TCRdb ran MiXCR on the RT-PCR reads and lists one entry per CDR3 protein. The data hold around 760,000 distinct CDR3 sequences, with 14% observed a single time. This record belongs to a study of response to subunit inactivated influenza vaccine. Study conclusions and caveats: Each seasonal influenza vaccination recruits few new T cells, the authors suggested.

The source was PBMCs from blood, collected about 14 days before vaccination. This sequence originates from a man over 45 who received an inactivated influenza vaccine. The chain recombines TRBV10-3 with TRBJ2-1, with 9 bases lining up with TRBD1. In DNA form, the CDR3 reads TGTGCCATCAGGACAGAACAGGGGGCTGAGCAGTTCTTC. Translated, it gives CAIRTEQGAEQFF.